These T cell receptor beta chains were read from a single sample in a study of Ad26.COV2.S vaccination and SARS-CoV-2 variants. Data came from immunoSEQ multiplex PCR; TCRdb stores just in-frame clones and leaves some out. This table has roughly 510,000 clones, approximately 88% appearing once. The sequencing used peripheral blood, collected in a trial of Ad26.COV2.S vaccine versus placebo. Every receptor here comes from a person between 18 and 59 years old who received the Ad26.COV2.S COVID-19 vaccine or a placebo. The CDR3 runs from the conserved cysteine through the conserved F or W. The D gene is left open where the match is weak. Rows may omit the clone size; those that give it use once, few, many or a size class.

cdr3_aa: CASSYEGLGMNTEAFF
cdr3_nt: TGTGCCAGCAGTTATGAAGGGTTAGGGATGAACACTGAAGCTTTCTTT
v_call: TRBV6-2/TRBV6-3
clone_size: NA
j_call: TRBJ1-1
d_call: NA

cdr3_aa: CATSRAGGQETQYF
cdr3_nt: TGTGCCACCAGCAGAGCCGGCGGGCAAGAGACCCAGTACTTC
v_call: TRBV15
clone_size: NA
j_call: TRBJ2-5
d_call: NA

cdr3_aa: CASSLRGQGLATEAFF
cdr3_nt: TGTGCCAGCAGCTTGAGAGGACAGGGTTTGGCGACTGAAGCTTTCTTT
v_call: TRBV28
clone_size: NA
j_call: TRBJ1-1
d_call: TRBD1

cdr3_aa: CASERGAGTGELFF
cdr3_nt: TGTGCCAGTGAGCGGGGGGCCGGCACCGGGGAGCTGTTTTTT
v_call: TRBV19
clone_size: NA
j_call: TRBJ2-2
d_call: TRBD2

cdr3_aa: CASSLGLADTGELFF
cdr3_nt: TGTGCCAGCAGTTTAGGACTAGCAGACACCGGGGAGCTGTTTTTT
v_call: TRBV6-2/TRBV6-3
clone_size: NA
j_call: TRBJ2-2
d_call: TRBD2

cdr3_aa: CASSESGRNTDTQYF
cdr3_nt: TGTGCCAGCAGCGAGAGCGGTCGGAACACAGATACGCAGTATTTT
v_call: TRBV9
clone_size: NA
j_call: TRBJ2-3
d_call: NA

cdr3_aa: CASSRGPGANVLTF
cdr3_nt: TGTGCCAGTAGTAGGGGGCCCGGGGCCAACGTCCTGACTTTC
v_call: TRBV19
clone_size: NA
j_call: TRBJ2-6
d_call: NA

cdr3_aa: CASSVGSSGRSTDTQYF
cdr3_nt: TGTGCCAGCAGCGTAGGTTCTAGCGGGAGGAGCACAGATACGCAGTATTTT
v_call: TRBV9
clone_size: NA
j_call: TRBJ2-3
d_call: TRBD2

cdr3_aa: CANHRTGSISGANVLTF
cdr3_nt: TGTGCCAATCATCGGACAGGGAGTATTTCTGGGGCCAACGTCCTGACTTTC
v_call: TRBV24-1
clone_size: NA
j_call: TRBJ2-6
d_call: TRBD1

cdr3_aa: CASFFLGAPTEAFF
cdr3_nt: TGTGCCAGCTTCTTCTTAGGAGCACCCACTGAAGCTTTCTTT
v_call: TRBV27
clone_size: NA
j_call: TRBJ1-1
d_call: NA

cdr3_aa: CASSVGVGTSSYEQYF
cdr3_nt: TGTGCCAGCAGCGTAGGAGTAGGGACAAGCTCCTACGAGCAGTACTTC
v_call: TRBV9
clone_size: NA
j_call: TRBJ2-7
d_call: NA

cdr3_aa: CASSQGGYNTEAFF
cdr3_nt: TGTGCCAGCAGCCAAGGGGGTTACAACACTGAAGCTTTCTTT
v_call: TRBV5-4
clone_size: NA
j_call: TRBJ1-1
d_call: NA

cdr3_aa: CASSLGGGNYNEQFF
cdr3_nt: TGTGCCAGCAGCTTAGGAGGCGGGAACTACAATGAGCAGTTCTTC
v_call: TRBV11-3
clone_size: NA
j_call: TRBJ2-1
d_call: NA

cdr3_aa: CASSLFTITEQFF
cdr3_nt: TGTGCCAGCAGCTTGTTCACGATCACTGAGCAGTTCTTC
v_call: TRBV5-8
clone_size: NA
j_call: TRBJ2-1
d_call: NA

cdr3_aa: CSVHTQGLESEAFF
cdr3_nt: TGCAGCGTGCACACACAGGGGTTAGAGTCTGAAGCTTTCTTT
v_call: TRBV29-1
clone_size: NA
j_call: TRBJ1-1
d_call: TRBD1

cdr3_aa: CASQQGTEAFF
cdr3_nt: TGTGCCAGTCAACAGGGGACTGAAGCTTTCTTT
v_call: TRBV5-6
clone_size: NA
j_call: TRBJ1-1
d_call: TRBD1

cdr3_aa: CASSVEGRPASEQYF
cdr3_nt: TGTGCCAGCAGCGTAGAAGGCAGGCCTGCGTCAGAGCAGTACTTC
v_call: TRBV9
clone_size: NA
j_call: TRBJ2-7
d_call: NA

cdr3_aa: CASSLGDSINNQPQHF
cdr3_nt: TGCGCCAGCAGCTTGGGGGACAGTATAAACAATCAGCCCCAGCATTTT
v_call: TRBV5-1
clone_size: NA
j_call: TRBJ1-5
d_call: TRBD1

cdr3_aa: CASSIDFRLEQFF
cdr3_nt: TGTGCCAGTAGTATAGATTTCCGACTAGAGCAGTTCTTC
v_call: TRBV19
clone_size: NA
j_call: TRBJ2-1
d_call: NA

cdr3_aa: CASSLQGTYEQYF
cdr3_nt: TGTGCCAGCAGCTTACAGGGAACCTACGAGCAGTACTTC
v_call: TRBV7-9
clone_size: few
j_call: TRBJ2-7
d_call: NA

cdr3_aa: CASSIWVGASTDTQYF
cdr3_nt: TGTGCCAGTAGTATTTGGGTGGGGGCTTCCACAGATACGCAGTATTTT
v_call: TRBV19
clone_size: NA
j_call: TRBJ2-3
d_call: NA

cdr3_aa: CASSLFDQGNSPLHF
cdr3_nt: TGTGCCAGCAGCTTATTCGATCAGGGTAATTCACCCCTCCACTTT
v_call: TRBV7-3
clone_size: NA
j_call: TRBJ1-6
d_call: NA

cdr3_aa: CASSQDPSGRAKQYF
cdr3_nt: TGTGCCAGCAGCCAAGATCCAAGCGGGAGGGCCAAGCAGTACTTC
v_call: TRBV14
clone_size: NA
j_call: TRBJ2-7
d_call: TRBD2

cdr3_aa: CASSFRDRFYGYTF
cdr3_nt: TGTGCCAGCAGTTTCCGGGACAGATTCTATGGCTACACCTTC
v_call: TRBV27
clone_size: NA
j_call: TRBJ1-2
d_call: TRBD1

cdr3_aa: CAWSPPPGQGRGYTF
cdr3_nt: TGTGCCTGGAGCCCCCCTCCGGGACAGGGACGAGGCTACACCTTC
v_call: TRBV30
clone_size: NA
j_call: TRBJ1-2
d_call: TRBD1

cdr3_aa: CASSAGLAGSAGELFF
cdr3_nt: TGTGCCAGCAGCGCCGGACTAGCGGGGTCGGCCGGGGAGCTGTTTTTT
v_call: TRBV5-4
clone_size: once
j_call: TRBJ2-2
d_call: TRBD2

cdr3_aa: CASILGLLGEQYF
cdr3_nt: TGTGCCAGCATACTTGGACTCCTCGGCGAGCAGTACTTC
v_call: TRBV6-5
clone_size: NA
j_call: TRBJ2-7
d_call: NA

cdr3_aa: CASSLSGNTEAFF
cdr3_nt: TGTGCCAGCAGCTTATCTGGGAACACTGAAGCTTTCTTT
v_call: TRBV11-2
clone_size: NA
j_call: TRBJ1-1
d_call: NA

cdr3_aa: CAWSAGTGWGVEQYF
cdr3_nt: TGTGCCTGGAGCGCTGGGACAGGATGGGGGGTCGAGCAGTACTTC
v_call: TRBV30
clone_size: NA
j_call: TRBJ2-7
d_call: TRBD1

cdr3_aa: CASIARGGSTDTQYF
cdr3_nt: TGTGCCAGTATCGCCCGGGGGGGATCTACAGATACGCAGTATTTT
v_call: TRBV19
clone_size: NA
j_call: TRBJ2-3
d_call: TRBD2

cdr3_aa: CASSQGPGALGEQYF
cdr3_nt: TGTGCCAGCAGCCAAGGACCGGGGGCCCTAGGCGAGCAGTACTTC
v_call: TRBV3-1/TRBV3-2
clone_size: NA
j_call: TRBJ2-7
d_call: NA

cdr3_aa: CAWGRPDLPNTEAFF
cdr3_nt: TGTGCCTGGGGGAGACCTGATCTCCCAAACACTGAAGCTTTCTTT
v_call: TRBV30
clone_size: NA
j_call: TRBJ1-1
d_call: NA

cdr3_aa: CANPSVQGKTQYF
cdr3_nt: TGTGCCAACCCCTCGGTCCAGGGGAAGACCCAGTACTTC
v_call: TRBV6-5
clone_size: NA
j_call: TRBJ2-5
d_call: NA

cdr3_aa: CASSLVPSGEQYF
cdr3_nt: TGTGCCAGCAGCTTAGTCCCTAGCGGCGAGCAGTACTTC
v_call: TRBV11-3
clone_size: NA
j_call: TRBJ2-7
d_call: TRBD2

cdr3_aa: CASSSLGTGTYQPQHF
cdr3_nt: TGTGCCAGCAGTTCCCTCGGGACAGGTACTTATCAGCCCCAGCATTTT
v_call: TRBV27
clone_size: NA
j_call: TRBJ1-5
d_call: TRBD1

cdr3_aa: CASVRDRGHTGELFF
cdr3_nt: TGTGCCAGCGTCCGGGACAGGGGGCATACCGGGGAGCTGTTTTTT
v_call: TRBV6-6
clone_size: NA
j_call: TRBJ2-2
d_call: TRBD1

cdr3_aa: CASSQQGNTEAFF
cdr3_nt: TGTGCCAGCTCACAACAGGGGAACACTGAAGCTTTCTTT
v_call: TRBV18
clone_size: once
j_call: TRBJ1-1
d_call: NA

cdr3_aa: CASSVGGRSTDTQYF
cdr3_nt: TGTGCCAGCAGCGTAGGCGGGAGGAGTACAGATACGCAGTATTTT
v_call: TRBV9
clone_size: NA
j_call: TRBJ2-3
d_call: TRBD2

cdr3_aa: CASSSAGQGFYGYTF
cdr3_nt: TGTGCCAGCAGTTCAGCCGGACAGGGATTCTATGGCTACACCTTC
v_call: TRBV28
clone_size: NA
j_call: TRBJ1-2
d_call: TRBD1

cdr3_aa: CASAPREGNNEQFF
cdr3_nt: TGTGCCAGCGCTCCCCGGGAGGGGAACAATGAGCAGTTCTTC
v_call: TRBV7-2
clone_size: NA
j_call: TRBJ2-1
d_call: TRBD2

cdr3_aa: CASSRTVEKLFF
cdr3_nt: TGTGCCAGCAGTCGTACGGTCGAAAAACTGTTTTTT
v_call: TRBV28
clone_size: NA
j_call: TRBJ1-4
d_call: NA

cdr3_aa: CASQPREGSNQPQHF
cdr3_nt: TGTGCCAGCCAACCCAGGGAGGGATCAAATCAGCCCCAGCATTTT
v_call: TRBV25-1
clone_size: NA
j_call: TRBJ1-5
d_call: NA

cdr3_aa: CASSQDWGRGETQYF
cdr3_nt: TGCGCCAGCAGCCAAGATTGGGGGCGAGGGGAGACCCAGTACTTC
v_call: TRBV4-3
clone_size: NA
j_call: TRBJ2-5
d_call: NA

cdr3_aa: CASTQRGYNEQFF
cdr3_nt: TGTGCCAGCACACAGCGGGGCTACAATGAGCAGTTCTTC
v_call: TRBV12-3/TRBV12-4
clone_size: NA
j_call: TRBJ2-1
d_call: TRBD2

cdr3_aa: CAISESTETGEAFF
cdr3_nt: TGTGCCATCAGTGAGTCGACAGAGACAGGGGAAGCTTTCTTT
v_call: TRBV10-3
clone_size: NA
j_call: TRBJ1-1
d_call: TRBD1

cdr3_aa: CAWSFGQGNTGELFF
cdr3_nt: TGTGCCTGGAGTTTTGGGCAGGGAAACACCGGGGAGCTGTTTTTT
v_call: TRBV30
clone_size: NA
j_call: TRBJ2-2
d_call: NA

cdr3_aa: CATSPPTSGRGEQYF
cdr3_nt: TGTGCCACATCCCCGCCAACTAGCGGGAGAGGCGAGCAGTACTTC
v_call: TRBV24-1
clone_size: NA
j_call: TRBJ2-7
d_call: TRBD2

cdr3_aa: CASSSRTGGRDEQFF
cdr3_nt: TGTGCCAGCAGCTCGAGGACAGGGGGGAGGGATGAGCAGTTCTTC
v_call: TRBV11-2
clone_size: NA
j_call: TRBJ2-1
d_call: TRBD1

cdr3_aa: CSVGSGTMNQPQHF
cdr3_nt: TGCAGCGTCGGGTCCGGGACGATGAATCAGCCCCAGCATTTT
v_call: TRBV29-1
clone_size: NA
j_call: TRBJ1-5
d_call: NA

cdr3_aa: CASSSQGWTGELFF
cdr3_nt: TGCGCCAGCAGCTCACAGGGTTGGACCGGGGAGCTGTTTTTT
v_call: TRBV5-1
clone_size: NA
j_call: TRBJ2-2
d_call: NA

cdr3_aa: CASSFLDEQYF
cdr3_nt: TGCGCCAGCAGCTTTCTGGACGAGCAGTACTTC
v_call: TRBV5-1
clone_size: NA
j_call: TRBJ2-7
d_call: NA

cdr3_aa: CASSESYGYTF
cdr3_nt: TGTGCCAGCAGTGAGAGCTATGGCTACACCTTC
v_call: TRBV6-1
clone_size: NA
j_call: TRBJ1-2
d_call: NA